This entry describes one T cell receptor beta chain. The identical CDR3 is also encoded by other nucleotide sequences in the sample. The sample is drawn from a study of blood T cell repertoires in COVID-19. Study-level information: The United States, Italy and Spain supplied acute and convalescent COVID-19 samples. The analysed material was cDNA or gDNA that came from T cells, B-cell-depleted T cells, or PBMCs.

As processed by the authors: From reference gene primer amplification, estimates of nucleated cell counts were derived. Profiling relied on immunoSEQ multiplex PCR, and the TCRdb table lists in-frame clones only, not all of them. D and trimming come from the DNA, and the V and J calls and clone size come from that table. The repertoire has 300,000 to 400,000 clones, about 91% of them found once; the top ten carry approximately 1.6%. The CDR3 loop spans 13 amino acids. The V end was cut by 4 bases, the J end by 1 base, with 7 bases between. The chain is built from TRBV12-3 or TRBV12-4 and TRBJ1-1, with a weak D call TRBD1 (5 bases). The TCR comes from a woman in her thirties with COVID-19, enrolled during active disease. The specimen sequenced was peripheral blood. CDR3 loop: CASSSTGNTEAFF. The CDR3 region has the DNA TGTGCCAGCAGTTCAACAGGGAACACTGAAGCTTTCTTT.